This TCR beta chain was recorded in a study of blood T cell repertoires in COVID-19. Recruited during active infection, patients (from Seattle) were subsequently followed longitudinally. V lost 2 bases and J lost 4, with 15 bases in between. CDR3 size: 16 residues. Germline V gene lookup returns CDR1 KGHSH and CDR2 LQKENI. Produced via immunoSEQ multiplex PCR; TCRdb's table is partial and in-frame only. Of around 300,000 clones listed, around 88% are singletons. The J gene is TRBJ2-1, the V gene TRBV18; D is undetermined. Sequenced sample: peripheral blood. The TCR was taken from a woman aged 70-85 years with COVID-19, enrolled during active disease. CDR3 sequence reads: CASSPKAIGQYNEQFF. CDR3 in DNA: TGTGCCAGCTCACCAAAGGCCATTGGGCAATACAATGAGCAGTTCTTC.